What follows are 29 T cell receptor beta chains derived from one specimen sequenced in a study of T cell responses to AZD1222 COVID-19 vaccine. The method was immunoSEQ multiplex PCR; TCRdb's version includes in-frame clones alone and lacks a portion of them. The repertoire holds roughly 130,000 clones, with over 90% as singletons. This material consisted of peripheral blood, taken on day 0 of AZD1222 vaccination. Receptors originate from an adult in good health.

V is TRBV11-1 and J is TRBJ2-5; D call uncertain. The germline V gene has CDR1 SGHAT and CDR2 FQDESV (reference sequence). With 1 base removed from V and 5 bases from J, the gap between germline ends came to 11 bases. The CDR3 loop spans 14 amino acids. CDR3 sequence (DNA): TGTGCCAGCAGCTTAGTAGTTGGCCGGGAGACCCAGTACTTC. It codes for CASSLVVGRETQYF.

V usage is TRBV28 and J usage is TRBJ1-3; D remains unclear. Germline CDR1 reads MDHEN; CDR2 reads SYDVKM. Trimming stripped 7 bases from V and 3 bases from J, with 4 bases between. The CDR3 runs to 11 residues. The CDR3 nucleotides read TGTGCCAGCATGATTGGAAACACCATATATTTT. It translates to CASMIGNTIYF.

In nucleotides, the CDR3 is TGTGCCAGCAGCGCCCGGGACAAGAACACTGAAGCTTTCTTT. Translation gives CASSARDKNTEAFF. The V call is TRBV5-4, the J call TRBJ1-1; D may be TRBD1 (6 bases). This CDR3 spans 14 amino acids. V lost 4 bases and J lost 1, with 11 bases in between. Germline V gene sequence: CDR1 SGHNT, CDR2 YYREEE (reference sequence).

V usage is TRBV20-1 and J usage is TRBJ1-2; no clear D gene. V lost 7 bases and J 1 base, leaving 7 bases between the germline ends. The CDR3 extends over 11 amino acids. Germline V CDR1 and CDR2: DFQATT, SNEGSKA (reference sequence). CDR3 amino acids: CSGTVNYGYTF. The CDR3 DNA reads as TGCAGTGGGACGGTTAACTATGGCTACACCTTC.

This chain joins TRBV5-4 and TRBJ2-6, with no clear D. The CDR3 is 16 amino acids. Germline V gene data show CDR1 as SGHNT and CDR2 as YYREEE (reference sequence). The germline V and J ends were trimmed by 2 bases and 0 bases, with 9 bases remaining between them. The CDR3 reads CASSFSKSSGANVLTF. In DNA form, the CDR3 reads TGTGCCAGCAGCTTCTCCAAGAGCTCTGGGGCCAACGTCCTGACTTTC. Supplemented by reference TRBV5-4 and TRBJ2-6, the full variable domain reads ETGVTQSPTHLIKTRGQQVTLRCSSQSGHNTVSWYQQALGQGPQFIFQYYREEENGRGNFPPRFSGLQFPNYSSELNVNALELDDSALYLCASSFSKSSGANVLTFGAGSRLTVL.

This rearrangement joins TRBV30 to TRBJ1-2; maybe TRBD1 (5 bases). V was trimmed by 1 base and J by 6 bases, leaving 6 bases between them. There are 11 residues in the CDR3. Germline V CDR1 and CDR2: GTSNPN, SVGIG (reference sequence). The CDR3 region has the DNA TGTGCCTGGAGTGGGGGCGATGGCTACACCTTC. This translates into CAWSGGDGYTF.

The V call is TRBV6-5, the J call TRBJ2-2, with D possibly matching TRBD1 (6 bases). This CDR3 has 13 amino acids. The V end lost 7 bases, the J end lost 2 bases, and 8 bases lay between the germline ends. The germline V gene encodes CDR1 MNHEY and CDR2 SVGAGI. The CDR3 protein is CASKGVNTGELFF. The CDR3, as DNA: TGTGCCAGCAAGGGGGTAAACACCGGGGAGCTGTTTTTT.

The genes are TRBV29-1 and TRBJ2-1; TRBD2 might be the D (6 bases). This CDR3 is 11 amino acids long. The V gene lost 7 bases and the J gene lost 10 bases, with 14 bases spanning the gap. Germline lookup yields CDR1 SQVTM and CDR2 ANQGSEA. The CDR3 nucleotides are TGCAGCGCTGCGGGGAGTATCGAGCAGTTCTTC. Protein sequence: CSAAGSIEQFF.

The J gene is TRBJ1-1, the V gene TRBV9, with a tentative D call TRBD1 (6 bases). The CDR3 spans 15 residues. Germline CDR1 SGDLS, CDR2 YYNGEE. The ends were cut back, 3 bases at V and 1 base at J, with 13 bases in the middle. In nucleotides, the CDR3 is TGTGCCAGCAGCGAGGGTACAGGGACGAACACTGAAGCTTTCTTT. It specifies CASSEGTGTNTEAFF. The variable domain in full, completed from reference TRBV9 and TRBJ1-1, reads DSGVTQTPKHLITATGQRVTLRCSPRSGDLSVYWYQQSLDQGLQFLIQYYNGEERAKGNILERFSAQQFPDLHSELNLSSLELGDSALYFCASSEGTGTNTEAFFGQGTRLTVV.

The chain employs TRBV28 and TRBJ2-3; 7 bases agree with TRBD2. V was pared by 1 base and J by 1 base, with 2 bases of the junction left unmatched. Germline assignment: CDR1 MDHEN and CDR2 SYDVKM. This CDR3 contains 15 residues. CDR3 region: CASSLFAGGTDTQYF. CDR3 DNA: TGTGCCAGCAGTTTATTTGCGGGAGGCACAGATACGCAGTATTTT.

J is TRBJ1-2 and V is TRBV30, with D perhaps matching TRBD1 (6 bases). This CDR3 spans 12 amino acids. Looked up from germline, CDR1 is GTSNPN and CDR2 is SVGIG (reference sequence). The V gene lost 4 bases and the J gene lost 8 bases, with 14 bases spanning the gap. The CDR3 region is CAWNPGEGGYTF. The CDR3 DNA is TGTGCCTGGAACCCAGGGGAAGGAGGCTACACCTTC. The full variable domain, completed using reference TRBV30 and TRBJ1-2, is SQTIHQWPATLVQPVGSPLSLECTVEGTSNPNLYWYRQAAGRGLQLLFYSVGIGQISSEVPQNLSASRPQDRQFILSSKKLLLSDSGFYLCAWNPGEGGYTFGSGTRLTVV.

As concerns this clone: The junction departs from germline at one end; a sequencing error may be responsible. The chain combines TRBV15 with TRBJ1-1; no reliable D call. CDR3 length equals 11 residues. Germline CDR1 is LNHNV and CDR2 is YYDKDF (reference sequence). The CDR3 loop is CATSRDDRALF. For the CDR3, the DNA is TGTGCCACCAGCAGAGATGATAGGGCCCTCTTT.

This clone was recorded only once. The chain joins TRBV5-1 to TRBJ1-5, with TRBD1 matching 7 bases. The V and J ends lost 4 bases and 1 base, in that order; junction bases with no gene match: 5. Germline assignment: CDR1 SGHRS and CDR2 YFSETQ. The CDR3 totals 15 residues. The chain's CDR3 is CASSPLGQSNQPQHF. Here the CDR3 DNA reads TGCGCCAGCAGCCCATTGGGACAGAGCAATCAGCCCCAGCATTTT.

The genes are TRBV29-1 and TRBJ1-2; TRBD1 matches at 7 bases. The CDR3 is made up of 12 amino acids. The V segment lost 1 base and the J segment 8 bases; nucleotides outside the gene matches: 4. In germline, CDR1 is SQVTM, CDR2 ANQGSEA. The CDR3 region is CSVEGAGGGYTF. The CDR3 region has the DNA TGCAGCGTTGAAGGGGCAGGGGGAGGCTACACCTTC. Full variable domain (remainder filled in from reference TRBV29-1 and TRBJ1-2): SAVISQKPSRDICQRGTSLTIQCQVDSQVTMMFWYRQQPGQSLTLIATANQGSEATYESGFVIDKFPISRPNLTFSTLTVSNMSPEDSSIYLCSVEGAGGGYTFGSGTRLTVV.

The chain links TRBV4-1 to TRBJ2-1, with 7 bases aligning to TRBD2. Germline CDR1 reads MGHRA; CDR2 reads YSYEKL. The J segment lost 8 bases and the V segment lost 0 bases, leaving 10 bases of the junction unmatched. The CDR3 spans 16 residues. The CDR3 coding sequence is TGCGCCAGCAGCCAAGAGGGATGGACTAGTAGCTATGAGCAGTTCTTC. Translating it yields CASSQEGWTSSYEQFF.

The genes are TRBV2 and TRBJ2-7, with 7 bases aligning to TRBD1. In germline, CDR1 is SNHLY, CDR2 FYNNEI. The trim removed 3 bases at V and 7 bases at J, leaving 6 bases unmatched. CDR3 size: 13 residues. The CDR3 nucleotides are TGTGCCAGCAGTGAGGGACAGTGGTCGGAGCAGTACTTC. Translating it yields CASSEGQWSEQYF.

The chain has TRBV5-1 and TRBJ2-5; unclear D gene. This CDR3 region has 13 residues. Germline lookup yields CDR1 SGHRS and CDR2 YFSETQ. Trimming pared 4 bases from V and 5 bases from J, leaving 12 bases between. CDR3: CASSVPSYETQYF. CDR3 bases: TGCGCCAGCAGCGTACCGAGTTACGAGACCCAGTACTTC.

The rearrangement links TRBV11-2 to TRBJ2-1, with 7 bases lining up with TRBD2. This CDR3 is built from 15 residues. Germline assignment: CDR1 SGHAT and CDR2 FQNNGV. With 5 bases clipped from V and 0 bases from J, the junction kept 4 bases outside the gene matches. The CDR3 protein is CASSPSGSSYNEQFF. The CDR3 region has the DNA TGTGCCAGCAGCCCTAGCGGAAGCTCCTACAATGAGCAGTTCTTC.

The rearrangement links TRBV7-8 to TRBJ1-5, with D maybe TRBD1 (5 bases). V was pared by 5 bases and J by 4 bases, with 12 bases between. The CDR3 spans 14 residues. Germline values: CDR1 SGHVS, CDR2 FQNEAQ. The CDR3 spells CASSPWGRNQPQHF. As DNA, the CDR3 is TGTGCCAGCAGCCCATGGGGGAGGAATCAGCCCCAGCATTTT.

This rearrangement joins TRBV18 to TRBJ2-1; 11 bases are a match to TRBD2. The CDR3 extends over 15 amino acids. V gave up 1 base and J gave up 8 bases; unmatched junction bases: 4. Germline V gene lookup returns CDR1 KGHSH and CDR2 LQKENI. The CDR3 protein is CASSPQGLAADEQFF. The DNA of the CDR3 is TGTGCCAGCTCACCACAGGGACTAGCGGCCGATGAGCAGTTCTTC. Complete variable domain (other parts from reference TRBV18 and TRBJ2-1): NAGVMQNPRHLVRRRGQEARLRCSPMKGHSHVYWYRQLPEEGLKFMVYLQKENIIDESGMPKERFSAEFPKEGPSILRIQQVVRGDSAAYFCASSPQGLAADEQFFGPGTRLTVL.

Worth noting for this clone: Other DNA sequences from this sample encode an identical CDR3 as well. The gene calls are TRBV2 and TRBJ1-3; D is undetermined. This CDR3 contains 14 residues. The V end was cut by 3 bases, the J end by 4 bases, with 10 bases between. CDR1 is SNHLY and CDR2 is FYNNEI in the germline V gene. The CDR3, as DNA: TGTGCCAGCAGTGAGCTAGAGGCAGGAAACACCATATATTTT. As protein: CASSELEAGNTIYF.

The chain uses TRBV21-1 and TRBJ1-4. TRBV21-1 is reported as a pseudogene. The CDR3 is 14 amino acids. Written as DNA, the CDR3 is TGTGCCAGCAGCAACAATCCGTATAATGAAAAACTGTTTTTT. Its protein is CASSNNPYNEKLFF.

This clone was seen a handful of times. This chain connects TRBV5-1 to TRBJ2-3; D call uncertain. The CDR3 consists of 14 residues. In germline, CDR1 is SGHRS, CDR2 YFSETQ. V was clipped by 0 bases and J by 4 bases, with 9 bases between them. CDR3 coding DNA: TGCGCCAGCAGCTTGGGGGTAGCAGCAGATACGCAGTATTTT. Translation gives CASSLGVAADTQYF.

The chain carries TRBV24-1 and TRBJ2-5; TRBD1 matches 10 bases. V shed 4 bases, J shed 5 bases, and the junction held 6 bases outside the gene matches. The CDR3 is 15 amino acids. CDR1 is KGHDR, CDR2 SFDVKD, per germline. In DNA form, the CDR3 reads TGTGCCACCAGTGAAATGGGACAGGGGCGGGAGACCCAGTACTTC. It encodes CATSEMGQGRETQYF.

This rearrangement joins TRBV2 to TRBJ2-3; 9 nucleotides align to TRBD2. This CDR3 region has 18 residues. Germline trimming cut 2 bases from V and 2 bases from J; bases unmatched to any gene: 11. Germline assignment: CDR1 SNHLY and CDR2 FYNNEI. The CDR3: CASSEFGVSGGYTDTQYF. The CDR3 coding sequence is TGTGCCAGCAGTGAATTTGGCGTTAGCGGGGGATACACAGATACGCAGTATTTT.

V usage is TRBV6-5 and J usage is TRBJ2-5; 15 bases match TRBD2. The V gene's germline CDR1 is MNHEY and CDR2 SVGAGI. Trimming took 4 bases from V and 7 from J; bases not matched to a gene: 4. CDR3 length: 15 amino acids. The CDR3 nucleotides are TGTGCCAGCAGTTCGGGACTAGCGGGAGGAAGGACCCAGTACTTC. Residues: CASSSGLAGGRTQYF.

The chain has TRBV27 and TRBJ2-7; maybe TRBD1 (5 bases). CDR3 length: 13 residues. Germline V gives CDR1 MNHEY, CDR2 SMNVEV (reference sequence). The ends were cut back, 3 bases at V and 5 bases at J, with 11 bases in the middle. The CDR3 DNA is TGTGCCAGCAGTTTTTCAGGGTTCGACGAGCAGTACTTC. It translates to CASSFSGFDEQYF.

The V and J genes are TRBV7-9 and TRBJ2-5, with TRBD2 matching 8 bases. Germline V gene sequence: CDR1 SEHNR, CDR2 FQNEAQ (reference sequence). This CDR3 region has 16 residues. V dropped 0 bases and J dropped 5; count of bases not matched to a gene: 8. In nucleotides, the CDR3 is TGTGCCAGCAGCTTAGCGGCCACGGGACTAGAGGAGACCCAGTACTTC. This sequence encodes CASSLAATGLEETQYF.

The chain recombines TRBV9 with TRBJ1-1; tentative D call: TRBD1 (6 bases). Trimming removed 0 bases from V and 0 bases from J, with 12 bases in between. CDR3 length: 16 residues. Germline CDR1 and CDR2: SGDLS and YYNGEE. CDR3 DNA: TGTGCCAGCAGCGTAGGAGGGGGTCATATGAACACTGAAGCTTTCTTT. Protein sequence: CASSVGGGHMNTEAFF.